This section outlines one TCR beta chain sequence together with its context. As handled by the study authors: Scientists estimated how many nucleated cells there were by amplifying reference gene primers. Only in-frame clones appear in the TCRdb table, and some are missing; sequencing was by immunoSEQ multiplex PCR. Clone size and the V and J calls come from that table; the DNA yielded D and trimming. The profile shows around 30,000 clones, approximately 95% of them singletons. This specimen comes from a study of blood T cell repertoires in COVID-19. Study-level background: Sites in the United States, Italy and Spain provided acute and convalescent COVID-19 samples. T cells, B-cell-depleted T cells, or PBMCs provided the cDNA or gDNA that served as material.

This CDR3 has 15 amino acids. Trimming stripped 0 bases from V and 5 bases from J, with 14 bases between. The germline V gene has CDR1 SGHNT and CDR2 YYREEE (reference sequence). The chain links TRBV5-4 to TRBJ1-2; D gene ambiguous. The origin of this receptor is a male donor with active COVID-19. The sequencing sample was made of peripheral blood. The CDR3 bases are TGTGCCAGCAGCTTGGGGGCGGGAGAAGCGTATGGCTACACCTTC. This gives the protein CASSLGAGEAYGYTF.